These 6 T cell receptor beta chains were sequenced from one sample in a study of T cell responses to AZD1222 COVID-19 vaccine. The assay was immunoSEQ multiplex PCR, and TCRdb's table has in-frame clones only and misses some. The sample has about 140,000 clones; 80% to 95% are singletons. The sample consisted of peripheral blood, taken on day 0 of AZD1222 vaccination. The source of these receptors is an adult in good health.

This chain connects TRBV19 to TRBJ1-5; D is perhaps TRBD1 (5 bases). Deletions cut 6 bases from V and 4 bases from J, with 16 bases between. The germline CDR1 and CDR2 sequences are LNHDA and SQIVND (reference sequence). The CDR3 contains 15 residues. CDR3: CASSPRGRANQPQHF. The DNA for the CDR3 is TGTGCCAGTAGCCCAAGGGGCAGGGCTAATCAGCCCCAGCATTTT.

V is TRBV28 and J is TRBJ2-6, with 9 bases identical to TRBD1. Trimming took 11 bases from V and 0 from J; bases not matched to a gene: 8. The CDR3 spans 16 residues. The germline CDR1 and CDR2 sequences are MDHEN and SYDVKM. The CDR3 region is CAETGGDYSGANVLTF. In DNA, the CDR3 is TGTGCCGAAACAGGGGGCGATTACTCTGGGGCCAACGTCCTGACTTTC.

CDR3 sequence (DNA): TGTGCCAGCAGCCCCTCGAGAACTAACTATGGCTACACCTTC. It yields the protein CASSPSRTNYGYTF. V usage is TRBV11-2 and J usage is TRBJ1-2; D is ambiguous. The length of the CDR3 is 14 residues. The V end lost 5 bases, the J end lost 0 bases, and 10 bases lay between the germline ends. Germline V lookup: CDR1 SGHAT, CDR2 FQNNGV.

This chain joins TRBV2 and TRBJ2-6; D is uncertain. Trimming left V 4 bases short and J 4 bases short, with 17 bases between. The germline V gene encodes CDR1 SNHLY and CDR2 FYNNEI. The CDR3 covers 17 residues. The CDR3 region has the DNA TGTGCCAGCAGTGCAAAAACAAGGGCAGCCGGGGCCAACGTCCTGACTTTC. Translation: CASSAKTRAAGANVLTF. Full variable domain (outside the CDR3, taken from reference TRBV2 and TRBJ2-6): EPEVTQTPSHQVTQMGQEVILRCVPISNHLYFYWYRQILGQKVEFLVSFYNNEISEKSEIFDDQFSVERPDGSNFTLKIRSTKLEDSAMYFCASSAKTRAAGANVLTFGAGSRLTVL.

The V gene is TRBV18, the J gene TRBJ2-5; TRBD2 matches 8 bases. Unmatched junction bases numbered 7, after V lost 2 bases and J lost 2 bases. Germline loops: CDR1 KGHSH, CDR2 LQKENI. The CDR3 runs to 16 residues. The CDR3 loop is CASSPLAGGWQETQYF. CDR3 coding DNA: TGTGCCAGCTCACCATTGGCGGGAGGATGGCAAGAGACCCAGTACTTC.

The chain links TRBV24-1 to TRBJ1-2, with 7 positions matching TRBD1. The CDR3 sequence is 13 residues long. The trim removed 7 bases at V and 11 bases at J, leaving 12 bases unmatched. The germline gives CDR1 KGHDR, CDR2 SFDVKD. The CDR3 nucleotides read TGTGCCACCAGCGACTCGACAGGGTTGGGATACACCTTC. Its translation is CATSDSTGLGYTF.